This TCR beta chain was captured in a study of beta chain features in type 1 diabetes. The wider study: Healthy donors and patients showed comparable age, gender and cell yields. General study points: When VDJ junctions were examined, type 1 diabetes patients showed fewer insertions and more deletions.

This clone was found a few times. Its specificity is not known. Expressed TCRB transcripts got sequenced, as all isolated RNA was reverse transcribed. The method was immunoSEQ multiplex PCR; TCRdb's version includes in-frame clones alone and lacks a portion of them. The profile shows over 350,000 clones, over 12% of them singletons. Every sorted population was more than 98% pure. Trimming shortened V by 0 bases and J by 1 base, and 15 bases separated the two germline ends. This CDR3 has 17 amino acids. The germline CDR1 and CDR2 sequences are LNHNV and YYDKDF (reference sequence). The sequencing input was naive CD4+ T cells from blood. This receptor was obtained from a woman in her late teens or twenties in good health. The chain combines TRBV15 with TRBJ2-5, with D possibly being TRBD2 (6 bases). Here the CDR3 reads CATSRDRRGPFQETQYF. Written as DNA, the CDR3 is TGTGCCACCAGCAGAGATAGGAGGGGACCCTTCCAAGAGACCCAGTACTTC.